These 13 T cell receptor beta chains were sequenced from one sample in a study of blood T cell repertoires in COVID-19. Produced via immunoSEQ multiplex PCR; TCRdb's table is partial and in-frame only. The table lists around 300,000 clones, about nine tenths of them singletons. Sequencing was done on a sample of peripheral blood. The origin of the receptors is a woman aged 40-49 years who had recovered from COVID-19.

The V call is TRBV24-1, the J call TRBJ1-5; TRBD1 is a possible D gene (6 bases). This CDR3 region has 15 residues. Germline V gene sequence: CDR1 KGHDR, CDR2 SFDVKD. The V end was cut by 1 base, the J end by 0 bases, with 6 bases between. CDR3 residues: CATSDFRGSNQPQHF. DNA for the CDR3: TGTGCCACCAGTGATTTCAGGGGTAGCAATCAGCCCCAGCATTTT.

V is TRBV6-6 and J is TRBJ1-5, with 8 bases that match TRBD1. The V segment lost 6 bases and the J segment 5 bases; nucleotides outside the gene matches: 6. Germline CDR1 reads MNHNY; CDR2 reads SVGAGI (reference sequence). CDR3 length: 14 residues. The CDR3 spells CASSQGALDQPQHF. The CDR3 nucleotides are TGTGCCAGCAGCCAGGGGGCTTTAGATCAGCCCCAGCATTTT.

The J gene is TRBJ1-1, the V gene TRBV20-1; D may be TRBD1 (6 bases). The CDR3 runs to 11 residues. The germline gives CDR1 DFQATT, CDR2 SNEGSKA (reference sequence). V was pared by 6 bases and J by 11 bases, with 16 bases between. DNA of the CDR3: TGCAGTGCCCGGGGGGCAGGGCGGGCTTTCTTT. Protein product: CSARGAGRAFF.

This clone came up a few times. The rearrangement joins TRBV5-4 to TRBJ2-3; TRBD1 aligns across 7 bases. In germline, CDR1 is SGHNT, CDR2 YYREEE (reference sequence). The CDR3 is 16 amino acids. V lost 0 bases to trimming and J lost 2 bases; unmatched junction nucleotides: 6. In DNA form, the CDR3 reads TGTGCCAGCAGCTTGGGGTCGGGACAGTTCACAGATACGCAGTATTTT. Its translation is CASSLGSGQFTDTQYF.

The J gene is TRBJ2-1, the V gene TRBV12-3 or TRBV12-4, with D hard to call. This CDR3 spans 12 amino acids. Trimming removed 4 bases at V and 10 bases at J, with 11 bases between. Here the CDR3 DNA reads TGTGCCAGCAGTTACCAGAGCGTGGAGCAGTTCTTC. It specifies CASSYQSVEQFF.

This clone was detected only once. This chain links TRBV29-1 with TRBJ2-7, with a weak D call TRBD1 (6 bases). The CDR3 totals 15 residues. Germline V gives CDR1 SQVTM, CDR2 ANQGSEA. Trimming cost V 0 bases and J 0 bases, with 12 bases left between them. The CDR3 is CSVEDGSGVSYEQYF. The CDR3 region has the DNA TGCAGCGTTGAAGATGGGTCAGGGGTCTCCTACGAGCAGTACTTC.

The chain employs TRBV7-2 and TRBJ2-2; possible D gene TRBD2, 6 bases. Germline V gene sequence: CDR1 SGHTA, CDR2 FQGNSA. V was trimmed by 2 bases and J by 3 bases, leaving 10 bases between them. The CDR3 runs to 15 residues. DNA of the CDR3: TGTGCCAGCAGCTTACTGGGCGGGGACACCGGGGAGCTGTTTTTT. Amino acid sequence: CASSLLGGDTGELFF.

In this sample, this clone turned up once. The rearrangement uses TRBV7-9 and TRBJ2-3, with TRBD1 matching over 9 bases. CDR1 is SEHNR and CDR2 is FQNEAQ in the germline V gene (reference sequence). CDR3 length: 15 residues. The V gene end was trimmed by 10 bases and the J gene end by 6 bases; junction bases not matched to a gene: 14. The CDR3 DNA sequence: TGTGCCACCGCTCCCCCAGGGGGGACAGGGGATACGCAGTATTTT. Amino acid sequence: CATAPPGGTGDTQYF.

The V call is TRBV6-1, the J call TRBJ2-1; 7 bases are a match to TRBD1. The CDR3 length is 16 residues. The V and J ends lost 4 bases and 6 bases, in that order; junction bases with no gene match: 12. Germline values: CDR1 MNHNS, CDR2 SASEGT. Here the CDR3 DNA reads TGTGCCAGCAGTGTTACCCGGGACAGTATTTTCAATGAGCAGTTCTTC. It translates to CASSVTRDSIFNEQFF.

The chain carries TRBV4-1 and TRBJ2-2; D may be TRBD1 (5 bases). CDR3 length: 15 amino acids. Germline V CDR1 and CDR2: MGHRA, YSYEKL. Trimming pared 3 bases from V and 1 base from J, leaving 9 bases between. The CDR3 sequence: CASSHPTVNTGELFF. DNA of the CDR3: TGCGCCAGCAGCCACCCGACAGTGAACACCGGGGAGCTGTTTTTT.

This chain connects TRBV2 to TRBJ1-2; no reliable D call. This CDR3 has 13 amino acids. V shed 4 bases and J shed 3 bases, with 9 bases lying between them. CDR1 and CDR2 from the germline V gene are SNHLY and FYNNEI. CDR3 sequence reads: CASSAGLDYGYTF. The DNA of the CDR3 is TGTGCCAGCAGTGCGGGTTTGGACTATGGCTACACCTTC.

V and J are TRBV27 and TRBJ2-7, with 7 bases lining up with TRBD2. The germline CDR1 and CDR2 sequences are MNHEY and SMNVEV (reference sequence). This CDR3 has 16 amino acids. Trimming took 2 bases from V and 4 from J; bases not matched to a gene: 11. The CDR3 nucleotides read TGTGCCAGCAGTTTAATCTTCGGACTAGGGGAATACGAGCAGTACTTC. It encodes CASSLIFGLGEYEQYF.

This chain joins TRBV18 and TRBJ2-5; TRBD2 aligns across 9 bases. CDR1 and CDR2 from the germline V gene are KGHSH and LQKENI. The CDR3 consists of 16 residues. Trimming removed 3 bases from V and 0 bases from J; junction bases left unmatched: 5. Written as DNA, the CDR3 is TGTGCCAGCTCACCCCGACTAGCGGATAACCAAGAGACCCAGTACTTC. This gives the protein CASSPRLADNQETQYF.